This T cell receptor beta chain came from a study of siplizumab effects on memory and regulatory T cells. Regarding the study as a whole: Poor capture below about 10^-5 frequency left most alloreactive clones unmapped to unstimulated subsets. Siplizumab caused a significant drop in alloreactive sequences traceable to unstimulated CD4+ memory cells.

As for this clone: Antigen: not known.

The data were produced by immunoSEQ multiplex PCR, yet TCRdb's version contains in-frame clones alone and is incomplete. The repertoire holds about 110,000 clones, roughly 90% seen once, with approximately 1.3% in the top ten. With 5 bases clipped from V and 3 bases from J, the junction kept 10 bases outside the gene matches. This CDR3 is 16 amino acids long. Germline CDR1 MNHEY, CDR2 SMNVEV (reference sequence). The gene calls are TRBV27 and TRBJ2-1; 7 bases line up with TRBD1. Sequencing input: CD4+ T cells sorted from blood. The clonotype comes from a human donor in good health. CDR3 coding DNA: TGTGCCAGCAGTACCGGGATAGCAGGGGGCTACAATGAGCAGTTCTTC. This gives the protein CASSTGIAGGYNEQFF.